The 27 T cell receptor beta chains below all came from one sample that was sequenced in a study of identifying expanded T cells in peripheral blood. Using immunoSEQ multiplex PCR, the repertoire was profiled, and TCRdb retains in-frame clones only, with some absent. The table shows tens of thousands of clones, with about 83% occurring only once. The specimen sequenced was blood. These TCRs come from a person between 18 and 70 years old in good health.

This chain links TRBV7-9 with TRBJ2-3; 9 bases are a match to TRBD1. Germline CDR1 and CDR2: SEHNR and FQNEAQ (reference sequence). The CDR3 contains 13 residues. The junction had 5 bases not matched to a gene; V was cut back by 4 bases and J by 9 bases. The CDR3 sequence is CASSSTDRGTQYF. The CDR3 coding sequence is TGTGCCAGCAGCTCTACGGACAGGGGAACGCAGTATTTT.

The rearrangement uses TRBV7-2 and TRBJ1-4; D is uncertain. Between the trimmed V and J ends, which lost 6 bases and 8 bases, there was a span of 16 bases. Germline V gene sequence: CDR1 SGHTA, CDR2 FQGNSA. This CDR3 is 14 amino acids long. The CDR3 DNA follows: TGTGCCAGCAGTATAGGGCGGGGAGGCGAAAAACTGTTTTTT. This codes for CASSIGRGGEKLFF.

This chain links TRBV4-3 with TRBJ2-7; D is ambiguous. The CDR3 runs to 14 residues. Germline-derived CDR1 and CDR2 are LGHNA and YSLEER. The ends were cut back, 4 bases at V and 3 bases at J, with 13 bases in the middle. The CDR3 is CASSLGLGGYEQYF. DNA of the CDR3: TGCGCCAGCAGCCTTGGGTTAGGCGGCTACGAGCAGTACTTC.

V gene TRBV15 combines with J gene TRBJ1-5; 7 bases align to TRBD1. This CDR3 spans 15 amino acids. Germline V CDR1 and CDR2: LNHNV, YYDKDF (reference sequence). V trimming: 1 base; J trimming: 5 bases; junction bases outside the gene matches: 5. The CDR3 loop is CATSRGGGEDQPQHF. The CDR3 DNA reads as TGTGCCACCAGCAGAGGAGGGGGCGAAGATCAGCCCCAGCATTTT.

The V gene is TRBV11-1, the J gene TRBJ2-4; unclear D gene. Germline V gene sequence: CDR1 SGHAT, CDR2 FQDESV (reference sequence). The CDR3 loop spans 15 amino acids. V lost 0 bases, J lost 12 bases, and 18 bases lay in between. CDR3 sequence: CASSLASLADGPQYF. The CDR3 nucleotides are TGTGCCAGCAGCTTAGCCTCGCTGGCGGATGGGCCTCAGTACTTC.

The CDR3 nucleotides are TGTGCCAGCAGCCTAATGAGGGATACCTACGAGCAGTACTTC. It specifies CASSLMRDTYEQYF. The J gene is TRBJ2-7, the V gene TRBV7-8; tentative D call: TRBD2 (5 bases). Trimming pared 5 bases from V and 2 bases from J, leaving 13 bases between. Germline V gene lookup returns CDR1 SGHVS and CDR2 FQNEAQ. The length of the CDR3 is 14 residues.

The CDR3 region is CATRTGGYYGYTF. As DNA, the CDR3 is TGTGCCACCCGGACAGGGGGCTACTATGGCTACACCTTC. The rearrangement links TRBV28 to TRBJ1-2, with TRBD1 identical over 11 bases. The CDR3 spans 13 residues. The J segment lost 3 bases and the V segment lost 10 bases, leaving 4 bases of the junction unmatched. CDR1 is MDHEN and CDR2 is SYDVKM in the germline V gene.

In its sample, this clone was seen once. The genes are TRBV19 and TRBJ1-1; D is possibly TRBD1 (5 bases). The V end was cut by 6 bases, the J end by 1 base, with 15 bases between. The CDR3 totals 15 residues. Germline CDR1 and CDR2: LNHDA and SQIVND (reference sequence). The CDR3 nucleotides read TGTGCCAGTAGAACAACCGGGACGGGGAACACTGAAGCTTTCTTT. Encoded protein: CASRTTGTGNTEAFF.

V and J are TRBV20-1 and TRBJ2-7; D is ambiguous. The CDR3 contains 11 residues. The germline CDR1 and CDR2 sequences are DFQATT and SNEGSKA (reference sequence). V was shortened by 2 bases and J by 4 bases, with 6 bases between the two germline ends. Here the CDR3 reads CSARPGYEQYF. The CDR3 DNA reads TGCAGTGCTAGACCCGGGTACGAGCAGTACTTC.

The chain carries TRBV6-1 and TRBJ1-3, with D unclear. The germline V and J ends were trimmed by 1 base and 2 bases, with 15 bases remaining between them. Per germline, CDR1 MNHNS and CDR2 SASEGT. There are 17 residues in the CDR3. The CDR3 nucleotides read TGTGCCAGCAGTGAAGGGGTTATGGGTTATACTGGAAACACCATATATTTT. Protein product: CASSEGVMGYTGNTIYF.

For the CDR3, the DNA is TGCGCCAGCAGCCCCCGAGCCATGGACAGCGGCTCTGGAAACACCATATATTTT. It encodes CASSPRAMDSGSGNTIYF. This rearrangement joins TRBV5-1 to TRBJ1-3; D is possibly TRBD1 (6 bases). Trimming pared 4 bases from V and 0 bases from J, leaving 20 bases between. This CDR3 comprises 18 residues. Looked up from germline, CDR1 is SGHRS and CDR2 is YFSETQ.

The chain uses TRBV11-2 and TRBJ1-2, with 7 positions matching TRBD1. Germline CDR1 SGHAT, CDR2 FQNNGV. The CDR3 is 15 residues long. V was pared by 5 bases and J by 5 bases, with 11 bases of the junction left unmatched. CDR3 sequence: CASSEGGILEYGYTF. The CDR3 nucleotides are TGTGCCAGCAGCGAAGGGGGCATCCTCGAATATGGCTACACCTTC.

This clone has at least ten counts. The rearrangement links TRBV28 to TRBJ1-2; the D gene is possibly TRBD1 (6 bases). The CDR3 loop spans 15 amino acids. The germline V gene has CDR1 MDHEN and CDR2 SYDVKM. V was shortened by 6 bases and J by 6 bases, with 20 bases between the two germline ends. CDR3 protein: CASSGQRTLGHGYTF. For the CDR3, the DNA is TGTGCCAGCAGCGGACAGCGTACTTTAGGACATGGCTACACCTTC.

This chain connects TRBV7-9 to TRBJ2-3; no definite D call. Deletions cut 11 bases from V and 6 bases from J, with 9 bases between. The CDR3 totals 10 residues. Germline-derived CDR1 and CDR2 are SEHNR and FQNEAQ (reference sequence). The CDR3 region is CAVHSDTQYF. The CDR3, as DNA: TGTGCCGTCCATAGCGATACGCAGTATTTT.

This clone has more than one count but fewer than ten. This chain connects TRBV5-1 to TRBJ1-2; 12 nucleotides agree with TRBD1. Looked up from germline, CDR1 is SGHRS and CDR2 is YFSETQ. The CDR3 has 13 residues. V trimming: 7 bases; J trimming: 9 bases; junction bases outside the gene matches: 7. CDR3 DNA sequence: TGCGCCAGCGGGACAGGGGGCGGTGGCAGCTACACCTTC. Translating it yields CASGTGGGGSYTF.

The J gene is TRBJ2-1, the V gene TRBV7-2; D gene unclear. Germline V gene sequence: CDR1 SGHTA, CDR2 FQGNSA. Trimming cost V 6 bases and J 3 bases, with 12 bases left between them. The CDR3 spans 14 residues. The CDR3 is CASSVRRSYNEQFF. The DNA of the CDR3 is TGTGCCAGCAGTGTACGCCGTAGCTACAATGAGCAGTTCTTC.

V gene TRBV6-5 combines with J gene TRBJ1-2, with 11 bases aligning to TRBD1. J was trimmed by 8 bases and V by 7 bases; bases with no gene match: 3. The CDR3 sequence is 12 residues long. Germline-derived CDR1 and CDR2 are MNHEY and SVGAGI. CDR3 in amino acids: CASNGQGAGYTF. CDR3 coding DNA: TGTGCCAGCAACGGACAGGGGGCAGGCTACACCTTC.

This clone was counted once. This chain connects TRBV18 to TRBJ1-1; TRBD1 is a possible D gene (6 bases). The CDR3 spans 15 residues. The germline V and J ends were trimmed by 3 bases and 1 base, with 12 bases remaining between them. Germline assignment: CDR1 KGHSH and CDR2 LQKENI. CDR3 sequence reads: CASSPRTERNTEAFF. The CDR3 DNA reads TGTGCCAGCTCACCGCGGACAGAAAGGAACACTGAAGCTTTCTTT.

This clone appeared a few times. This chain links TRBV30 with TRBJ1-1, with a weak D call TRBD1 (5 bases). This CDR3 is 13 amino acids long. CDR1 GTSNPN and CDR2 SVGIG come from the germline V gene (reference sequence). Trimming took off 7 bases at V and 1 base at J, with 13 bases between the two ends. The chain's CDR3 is CAFGGRENTEAFF. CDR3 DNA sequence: TGTGCCTTCGGGGGACGGGAGAACACTGAAGCTTTCTTT.

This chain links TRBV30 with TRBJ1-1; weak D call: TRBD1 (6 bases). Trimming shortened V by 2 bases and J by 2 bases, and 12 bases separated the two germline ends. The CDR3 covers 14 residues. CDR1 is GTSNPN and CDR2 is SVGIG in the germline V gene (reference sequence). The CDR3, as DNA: TGTGCCTGGAGTCCGGGGGCAGATAACACTGAAGCTTTCTTT. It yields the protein CAWSPGADNTEAFF.

The chain's CDR3 is CASSYQGSGNTIYF. The CDR3, as DNA: TGTGCCAGCAGTTACCAGGGGTCTGGAAACACCATATATTTT. The chain links TRBV6-6 to TRBJ1-3; the D gene is possibly TRBD1 (6 bases). The CDR3 runs 14 residues. The V gene's germline CDR1 is MNHNY and CDR2 SVGAGI (reference sequence). With 2 bases removed from V and 1 base from J, the gap between germline ends came to 6 bases.

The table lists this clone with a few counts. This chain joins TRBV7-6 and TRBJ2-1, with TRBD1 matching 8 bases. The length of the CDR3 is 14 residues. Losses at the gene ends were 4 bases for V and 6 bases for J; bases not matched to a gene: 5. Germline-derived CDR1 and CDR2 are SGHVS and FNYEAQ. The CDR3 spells CASSSQQGVNEQFF. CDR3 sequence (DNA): TGTGCCAGCAGCTCCCAACAGGGGGTCAATGAGCAGTTCTTC.

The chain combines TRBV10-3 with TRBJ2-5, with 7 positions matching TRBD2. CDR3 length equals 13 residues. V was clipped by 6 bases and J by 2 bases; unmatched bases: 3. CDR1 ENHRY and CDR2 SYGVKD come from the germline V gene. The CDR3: CAIRRGLQETQYF. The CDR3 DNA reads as TGTGCCATCAGAAGGGGACTACAAGAGACCCAGTACTTC.

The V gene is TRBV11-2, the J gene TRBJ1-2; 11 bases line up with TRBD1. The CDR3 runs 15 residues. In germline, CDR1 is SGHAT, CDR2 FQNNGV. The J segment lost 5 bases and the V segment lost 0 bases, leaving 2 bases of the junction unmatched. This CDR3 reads CASSLDRDRGYGYTF. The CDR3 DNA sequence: TGTGCCAGCAGCTTAGACCGGGACAGGGGGTATGGCTACACCTTC.

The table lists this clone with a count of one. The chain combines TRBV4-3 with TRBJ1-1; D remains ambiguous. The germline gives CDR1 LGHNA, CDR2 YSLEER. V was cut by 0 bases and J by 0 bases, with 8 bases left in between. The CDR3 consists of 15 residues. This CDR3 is CASSQEARLNTEAFF. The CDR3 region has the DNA TGCGCCAGCAGCCAAGAAGCCCGATTGAACACTGAAGCTTTCTTT.

In nucleotides, the CDR3 is TGTGCCAGCAGTTACTCAGGCGGCGAGCAGTACTTC. Translation gives CASSYSGGEQYF. J is TRBJ2-7 and V is TRBV6-6, with D uncertain. Trimming cost V 0 bases and J 6 bases, with 6 bases left between them. Looked up from germline, CDR1 is MNHNY and CDR2 is SVGAGI (reference sequence). The CDR3 is 12 residues long.

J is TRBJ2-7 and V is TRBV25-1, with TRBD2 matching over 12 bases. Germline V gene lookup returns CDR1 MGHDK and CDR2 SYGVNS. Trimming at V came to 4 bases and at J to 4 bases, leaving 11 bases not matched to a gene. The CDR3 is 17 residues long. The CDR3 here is CASSAPTGTSGSYEQYF. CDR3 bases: TGTGCCAGCAGTGCACCTACCGGGACTAGCGGGTCTTACGAGCAGTACTTC.